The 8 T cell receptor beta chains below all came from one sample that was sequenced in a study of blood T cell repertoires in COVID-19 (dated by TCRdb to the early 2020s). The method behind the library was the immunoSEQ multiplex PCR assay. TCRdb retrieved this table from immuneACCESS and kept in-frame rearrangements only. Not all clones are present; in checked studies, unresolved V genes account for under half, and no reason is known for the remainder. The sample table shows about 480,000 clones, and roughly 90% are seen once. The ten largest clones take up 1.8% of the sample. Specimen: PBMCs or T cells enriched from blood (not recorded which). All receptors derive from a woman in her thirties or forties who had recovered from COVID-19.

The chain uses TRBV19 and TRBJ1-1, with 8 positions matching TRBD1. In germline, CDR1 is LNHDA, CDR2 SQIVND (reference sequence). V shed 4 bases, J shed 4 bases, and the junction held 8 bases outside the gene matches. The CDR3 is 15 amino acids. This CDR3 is CASSRDRKGGTEAFF. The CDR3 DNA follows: TGTGCCAGTAGTAGGGACAGGAAAGGGGGCACTGAAGCTTTCTTT.

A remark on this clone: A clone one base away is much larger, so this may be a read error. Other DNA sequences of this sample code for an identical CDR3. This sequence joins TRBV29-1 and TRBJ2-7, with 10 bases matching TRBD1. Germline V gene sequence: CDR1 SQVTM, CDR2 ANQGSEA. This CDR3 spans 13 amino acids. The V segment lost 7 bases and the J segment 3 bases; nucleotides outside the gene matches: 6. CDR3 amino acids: CSGGTGEGYEQYF. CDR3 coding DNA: TGCAGCGGTGGGACAGGGGAAGGCTACGAGCAGTACTTC.

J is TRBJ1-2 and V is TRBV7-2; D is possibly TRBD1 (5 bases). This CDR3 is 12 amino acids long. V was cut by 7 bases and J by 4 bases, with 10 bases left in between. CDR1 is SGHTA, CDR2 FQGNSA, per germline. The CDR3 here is CASTGDPYGYTF. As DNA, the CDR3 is TGTGCCAGCACGGGGGACCCCTATGGCTACACCTTC.

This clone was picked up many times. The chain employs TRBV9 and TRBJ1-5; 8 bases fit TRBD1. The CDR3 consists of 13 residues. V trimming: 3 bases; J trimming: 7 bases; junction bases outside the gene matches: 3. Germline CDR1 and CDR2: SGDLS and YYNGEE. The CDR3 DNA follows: TGTGCCAGCAGCGCCACAGGGGGGCAGCCCCAGCATTTT. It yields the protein CASSATGGQPQHF.

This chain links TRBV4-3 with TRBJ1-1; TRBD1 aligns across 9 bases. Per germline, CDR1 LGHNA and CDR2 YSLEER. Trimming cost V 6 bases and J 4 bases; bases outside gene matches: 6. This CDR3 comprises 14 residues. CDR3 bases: TGCGCCAGCAGTCAGGACAGGGGTGTCACTGAAGCTTTCTTT. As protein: CASSQDRGVTEAFF.

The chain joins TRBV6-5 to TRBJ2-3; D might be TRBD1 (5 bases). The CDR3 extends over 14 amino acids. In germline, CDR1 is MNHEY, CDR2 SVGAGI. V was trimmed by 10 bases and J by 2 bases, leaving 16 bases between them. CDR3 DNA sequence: TGTGCCATCTCGACCCAGGGCTCCACAGATACGCAGTATTTT. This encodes CAISTQGSTDTQYF.

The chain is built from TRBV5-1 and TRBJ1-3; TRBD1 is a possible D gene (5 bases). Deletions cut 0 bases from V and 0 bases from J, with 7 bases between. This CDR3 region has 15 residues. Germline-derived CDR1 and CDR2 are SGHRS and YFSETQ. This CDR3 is CASSLVGGSGNTIYF. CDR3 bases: TGCGCCAGCAGCTTGGTGGGGGGCTCTGGAAACACCATATATTTT.

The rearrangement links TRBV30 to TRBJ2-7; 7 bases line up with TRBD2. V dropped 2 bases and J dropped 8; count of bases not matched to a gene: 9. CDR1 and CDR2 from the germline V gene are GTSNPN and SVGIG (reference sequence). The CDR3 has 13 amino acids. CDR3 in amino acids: CAWSRGTNFQQYF. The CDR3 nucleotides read TGTGCCTGGAGTCGCGGGACTAATTTCCAGCAGTACTTC.